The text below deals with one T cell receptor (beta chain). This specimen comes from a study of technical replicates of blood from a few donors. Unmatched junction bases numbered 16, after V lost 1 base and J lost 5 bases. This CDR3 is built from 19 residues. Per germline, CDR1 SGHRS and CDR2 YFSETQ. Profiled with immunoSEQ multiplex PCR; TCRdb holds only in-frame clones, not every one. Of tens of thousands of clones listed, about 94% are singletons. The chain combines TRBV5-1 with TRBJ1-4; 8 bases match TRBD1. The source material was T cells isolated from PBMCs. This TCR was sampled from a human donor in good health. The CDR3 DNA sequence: TGCGCCAGCAGCTTGCAAAGCTTTTTCTCCGGGACAGGAAATGAAAAACTGTTTTTT. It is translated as CASSLQSFFSGTGNEKLFF.